These T cell receptor beta chains were read from a single sample in a study of shared clonotypes between healthy human individuals. Profiled with immunoSEQ multiplex PCR; TCRdb holds only in-frame clones, not every one. The sample has about 2.4 million clones, around nine tenths seen once. Sequenced material: naive CD4+ T cells sorted from blood. The source of these receptors is a young man in good health. CDR3s include the opening cysteine and the closing phenylalanine or tryptophan. Each record gives: D gene, J gene, V gene, clone size, CDR3 DNA, CDR3 protein. The D gene is left open where the match is weak. Where a row states a size, it is once, few, many or the class of an expanded clone; other rows omit it.

d_call: -
j_call: TRBJ1-3
v_call: TRBV11-2
clone_size: -
cdr3_nt: TGTGCCAGCAGCTTAGTGACAGGCTCTGGAAACACCATATATTTT
cdr3_aa: CASSLVTGSGNTIYF

d_call: -
j_call: TRBJ1-6
v_call: TRBV4-1
clone_size: -
cdr3_nt: TGCGCCAGCAGCCAAGTTATAGCCCCAGGACGTACCTATAATTCACCCCTCCACTTT
cdr3_aa: CASSQVIAPGRTYNSPLHF

d_call: TRBD2
j_call: TRBJ2-1
v_call: TRBV4-1
clone_size: -
cdr3_nt: TGCGCCAGCAGCCAAGATATCGAACTAGCGGGATTCAATGAGCAGTTCTTC
cdr3_aa: CASSQDIELAGFNEQFF

d_call: TRBD1
j_call: TRBJ1-6
v_call: TRBV7-2
clone_size: -
cdr3_nt: TGTGCCAGCAGCTTGGACAGGGACCTGCCCCTCCACTTT
cdr3_aa: CASSLDRDLPLHF

d_call: -
j_call: TRBJ1-5
v_call: TRBV5-1
clone_size: few
cdr3_nt: TGCGCCAGTTATCAGCCCCAGCATTTT
cdr3_aa: CASYQPQHF

d_call: -
j_call: TRBJ2-3
v_call: TRBV5-1
clone_size: -
cdr3_nt: TGCGCCAGCAGAGCCGCCGGGACGGGGAGTGGGGATACGCAGTATTTT
cdr3_aa: CASRAAGTGSGDTQYF

d_call: -
j_call: TRBJ1-2
v_call: TRBV7-2
clone_size: -
cdr3_nt: TGTGCCAGCAGCCCCGGACAGATAATAACTATTGGCTACACCTTC
cdr3_aa: CASSPGQIITIGYTF

d_call: -
j_call: TRBJ2-5
v_call: TRBV7-9
clone_size: once
cdr3_nt: TGTGCCAGCAGCTCCCATTCAAGGCTACCGCCAGAGACCCAGTACTTC
cdr3_aa: CASSSHSRLPPETQYF

d_call: -
j_call: TRBJ2-3
v_call: TRBV30
clone_size: -
cdr3_nt: TGTGCCTGGAGTCGCGAGGTGGGCACAGATACGCAGTATTTT
cdr3_aa: CAWSREVGTDTQYF

d_call: TRBD1
j_call: TRBJ2-7
v_call: TRBV5-1
clone_size: once
cdr3_nt: TGCGCCAGCAGCTTGGGGGACAGGCCTCGCGAGCAGTACTTC
cdr3_aa: CASSLGDRPREQYF

d_call: -
j_call: TRBJ1-2
v_call: TRBV2
clone_size: -
cdr3_nt: TGTGCCAGCAGTGAAGCGCTTCGCCAGACCTATGGCTACACCTTC
cdr3_aa: CASSEALRQTYGYTF

d_call: TRBD1
j_call: TRBJ1-1
v_call: TRBV18
clone_size: -
cdr3_nt: TGTGCCAGCTCACCCAGGACAGGCGACGACACTGAAGCTTTCTTT
cdr3_aa: CASSPRTGDDTEAFF

d_call: -
j_call: TRBJ1-2
v_call: TRBV7-8
clone_size: once
cdr3_nt: TGTGCCAGCAGCTTAGGCCGGACAGCCGCTAACTATGGCTACACCTTC
cdr3_aa: CASSLGRTAANYGYTF

d_call: TRBD2
j_call: TRBJ2-1
v_call: TRBV11-3
clone_size: -
cdr3_nt: TGTGCCAGCAGCTTGGGGGGGTACAATGAGCAGTTCTTC
cdr3_aa: CASSLGGYNEQFF

d_call: -
j_call: TRBJ2-6
v_call: TRBV6-5
clone_size: -
cdr3_nt: TGTGCCAGCAGGTCCGCGAGCTCTGGGGCCAACGTCCTGACTTTC
cdr3_aa: CASRSASSGANVLTF

d_call: -
j_call: TRBJ1-2
v_call: TRBV9
clone_size: once
cdr3_nt: TGTGCCAGCAGCGCCGCAGGGGTTTTCTATGGCTACACCTTC
cdr3_aa: CASSAAGVFYGYTF

d_call: -
j_call: TRBJ1-6
v_call: TRBV6-1
clone_size: few
cdr3_nt: TGTGCCAGCAGTGATGTGGGGGAGGGTAATTCACCCCTCCACTTT
cdr3_aa: CASSDVGEGNSPLHF

d_call: TRBD2
j_call: TRBJ2-5
v_call: TRBV5-3
clone_size: -
cdr3_nt: TGTGCCAGAAGCTCCCGACTAGCGGGGGGGTGGAGGAACCAAGAGACCCAGTACTTC
cdr3_aa: CARSSRLAGGWRNQETQYF

d_call: -
j_call: TRBJ2-1
v_call: TRBV5-1
clone_size: -
cdr3_nt: TGCGCCAGCGCCACTCAGGGGTCCTACAATGAGCAGTTCTTC
cdr3_aa: CASATQGSYNEQFF

d_call: TRBD2
j_call: TRBJ2-1
v_call: TRBV29-1
clone_size: -
cdr3_nt: TGCAGCGTCCAGCGGGGTACTGAGCAGTTCTTC
cdr3_aa: CSVQRGTEQFF

d_call: -
j_call: TRBJ2-5
v_call: TRBV6-1
clone_size: -
cdr3_nt: TGTGCCAGCAGTGTCCTAGTCGAGACCCAGTACTTC
cdr3_aa: CASSVLVETQYF

d_call: TRBD1
j_call: TRBJ2-7
v_call: TRBV4-1
clone_size: -
cdr3_nt: TGCGCCAGCAGCCATATGGGACAGGAATTCGAGCAGTACTTC
cdr3_aa: CASSHMGQEFEQYF

d_call: TRBD2
j_call: TRBJ2-2
v_call: TRBV4-1
clone_size: -
cdr3_nt: TGCGCCAGCAGCCAACTCGGACTAGCGGGGAACACCGGGGAGCTGTTTTTT
cdr3_aa: CASSQLGLAGNTGELFF

d_call: TRBD2
j_call: TRBJ2-3
v_call: TRBV7-9
clone_size: -
cdr3_nt: TGTGCCAGCAGCTTGGGACTAGCGGGAACAGATACGCAGTATTTT
cdr3_aa: CASSLGLAGTDTQYF

d_call: TRBD2
j_call: TRBJ2-2
v_call: TRBV7-2
clone_size: -
cdr3_nt: TGTGCCAGCAGCTTAATTCGAGTAGCGGGGGCCACCGGGGAGCTGTTTTTT
cdr3_aa: CASSLIRVAGATGELFF

d_call: TRBD2
j_call: TRBJ2-7
v_call: TRBV27
clone_size: -
cdr3_nt: TGTGCCAGCAGTTCCAGCGGGAGTCCATCCTACGAGCAGTACTTC
cdr3_aa: CASSSSGSPSYEQYF

d_call: TRBD1
j_call: TRBJ2-7
v_call: TRBV19
clone_size: once
cdr3_nt: TGTGCCAGTAGGGGGACAGGGGAGTCCTACGAGCAGTACTTC
cdr3_aa: CASRGTGESYEQYF

d_call: -
j_call: TRBJ2-1
v_call: TRBV18
clone_size: -
cdr3_nt: TGTGCCAGCTCACCACAGGGGGGCAATGAGCAGTTCTTC
cdr3_aa: CASSPQGGNEQFF

d_call: -
j_call: TRBJ1-1
v_call: TRBV5-1
clone_size: -
cdr3_nt: TGCGCCAGCAGCCCTTTTGAGGGTTGGGACACTGAAGCTTTCTTT
cdr3_aa: CASSPFEGWDTEAFF

d_call: -
j_call: TRBJ2-7
v_call: TRBV6-5
clone_size: -
cdr3_nt: TGTGCCAGCAGTTACTGGGCGGGGAGCTCCTACGAGCAGTACTTC
cdr3_aa: CASSYWAGSSYEQYF

d_call: -
j_call: TRBJ2-1
v_call: TRBV7-2
clone_size: -
cdr3_nt: TGTGCCAGCAGCCAAACCGGGACTCCCTACAATGAGCAGTTCTTC
cdr3_aa: CASSQTGTPYNEQFF

d_call: -
j_call: TRBJ1-1
v_call: TRBV5-4
clone_size: -
cdr3_nt: TGTGCCAGCAGCTTTCCGCAGAACACTGAAGCTTTCTTT
cdr3_aa: CASSFPQNTEAFF

d_call: -
j_call: TRBJ1-6
v_call: TRBV30
clone_size: -
cdr3_nt: TGTGCCTGGAGTGTTTCGGTGTATTATTCACCCCTCCACTTT
cdr3_aa: CAWSVSVYYSPLHF

d_call: -
j_call: TRBJ2-1
v_call: TRBV10-2
clone_size: few
cdr3_nt: TGCGCCAGCAGCCAGCTAGGGCAGCAGTTCTTC
cdr3_aa: CASSQLGQQFF

d_call: TRBD1
j_call: TRBJ1-4
v_call: TRBV5-1
clone_size: -
cdr3_nt: TGCGCCAGCAGTCTGGACAGGGAGAAAGGTGAAAAACTGTTTTTT
cdr3_aa: CASSLDREKGEKLFF

d_call: -
j_call: TRBJ1-6
v_call: TRBV6-5
clone_size: few
cdr3_nt: TGTGCCAGCAGGAGCAGGGGAAATTCACCCCTCCACTTT
cdr3_aa: CASRSRGNSPLHF

d_call: -
j_call: TRBJ2-1
v_call: TRBV6-1
clone_size: -
cdr3_nt: TGTGCCAGCAGTGAACGGAGGGGGGGAAGGGGTGAGCAGTTCTTC
cdr3_aa: CASSERRGGRGEQFF

d_call: TRBD1
j_call: TRBJ2-3
v_call: TRBV19
clone_size: -
cdr3_nt: TGTGCCAGTAGTGGGGGACCGGGACAGAGACCGGATACGCAGTATTTT
cdr3_aa: CASSGGPGQRPDTQYF

d_call: TRBD1
j_call: TRBJ1-6
v_call: TRBV7-2
clone_size: -
cdr3_nt: TGTGCCAGCAGCGACCACAGGGGCGGACCCCTCCACTTT
cdr3_aa: CASSDHRGGPLHF

d_call: -
j_call: TRBJ1-6
v_call: TRBV10-2
clone_size: -
cdr3_nt: TGCGCCAGCAGGGATGGACAGAGTGATTCACCCCTCCACTTT
cdr3_aa: CASRDGQSDSPLHF

d_call: TRBD1
j_call: TRBJ1-2
v_call: TRBV6-5
clone_size: -
cdr3_nt: TGTGCCAGCAGTAGACAGGGCTATGGCTACACCTTC
cdr3_aa: CASSRQGYGYTF

d_call: TRBD1
j_call: TRBJ1-6
v_call: TRBV11-2
clone_size: -
cdr3_nt: TGTGCCAGCAGCTTAAGGGACAGAGTATGGTCACCCCTCCACTTT
cdr3_aa: CASSLRDRVWSPLHF

d_call: TRBD2
j_call: TRBJ2-5
v_call: TRBV6-6
clone_size: -
cdr3_nt: TGTGCCAGCAGCCCCGATAGCGGGGGGGCCGGGTCACAGTACTTC
cdr3_aa: CASSPDSGGAGSQYF

d_call: -
j_call: TRBJ1-5
v_call: TRBV2
clone_size: -
cdr3_nt: TGTGCCAGCAGTGATGACGGGAATCAGCCCCAGCATTTT
cdr3_aa: CASSDDGNQPQHF

d_call: -
j_call: TRBJ1-3
v_call: TRBV4-2
clone_size: once
cdr3_nt: TGTGCCAGCAGCCAAGAGTACAGGGTGAGTGGAAACACCATATATTTT
cdr3_aa: CASSQEYRVSGNTIYF

d_call: TRBD1
j_call: TRBJ1-4
v_call: TRBV28
clone_size: -
cdr3_nt: TGTGCCAGCACGCAGGGGGGACAGGGGGACGAAAAACTGTTTTTT
cdr3_aa: CASTQGGQGDEKLFF

d_call: -
j_call: TRBJ2-7
v_call: TRBV19
clone_size: -
cdr3_nt: TGTGCCAGTAGTATTAGCGCCCTATCCTACGAGCAGTACTTC
cdr3_aa: CASSISALSYEQYF

d_call: -
j_call: TRBJ2-7
v_call: TRBV6-5
clone_size: -
cdr3_nt: TGTGCCAGCACGGCCAGGAGCTCCTACGAGCAGTACTTC
cdr3_aa: CASTARSSYEQYF

d_call: TRBD1
j_call: TRBJ1-1
v_call: TRBV6-5
clone_size: -
cdr3_nt: TGTGCCAGCAGCCGGGACAGTGAAGCTTTCTTT
cdr3_aa: CASSRDSEAFF

d_call: TRBD2
j_call: TRBJ2-1
v_call: TRBV9
clone_size: -
cdr3_nt: TGTGCCAGCAGCGTAGATCTAGCGGGGGATTACAATGAGCAGTTCTTC
cdr3_aa: CASSVDLAGDYNEQFF

d_call: TRBD1
j_call: TRBJ1-4
v_call: TRBV7-8
clone_size: once
cdr3_nt: TGTGCCAGCAGCTCACAGGGGATGAGTGAAAAACTGTTTTTT
cdr3_aa: CASSSQGMSEKLFF

d_call: TRBD1
j_call: TRBJ2-7
v_call: TRBV29-1
clone_size: -
cdr3_nt: TGCAGCGTGGTCTTTAGGGACAGGCCATCCCACGAGCAGTACTTC
cdr3_aa: CSVVFRDRPSHEQYF

d_call: TRBD2
j_call: TRBJ2-7
v_call: TRBV28
clone_size: -
cdr3_nt: TGTGCCAGCATGAGCGGGGGGTCCTACGAGCAGTACTTC
cdr3_aa: CASMSGGSYEQYF

d_call: TRBD2
j_call: TRBJ2-7
v_call: TRBV10-2
clone_size: -
cdr3_nt: TGCGCCAGCACCCAAAGAGCGTCGGGGGGGTACGAGCAGTACTTC
cdr3_aa: CASTQRASGGYEQYF

d_call: -
j_call: TRBJ1-4
v_call: TRBV6-1
clone_size: -
cdr3_nt: TGTGCCAGCAGTGGAGGGGGAACTAATGAAAAACTGTTTTTT
cdr3_aa: CASSGGGTNEKLFF